The source of this TCR beta chain is a study of T-cell memory formation after mild COVID-19. This clonotype turned up a few times. Unmatched junction bases numbered 0, after V lost 2 bases and J lost 5 bases. Germline V CDR1 and CDR2: MNHEY, SMNVEV (reference sequence). CDR3 length: 14 amino acids. MiXCR, applied by TCRdb to the 5' RACE reads, yields one record per CDR3 protein. Of around 530,000 distinct CDR3 sequences detected, about a fifth appear once; the ten largest clones hold about 8.4%. The sample taken for sequencing was PBMCs or a T cell subset sorted from them (not recorded which). This TCR derives from an adult woman who had mild COVID-19 (a few samples of this study predate the infection). Cell type and time point are not known. J is TRBJ2-3 and V is TRBV27, with 11 bases identical to TRBD2. For the CDR3, the DNA is TGTGCCAGCAGTTTAGGGACTAGCGGAGATACGCAGTATTTT. This codes for CASSLGTSGDTQYF.